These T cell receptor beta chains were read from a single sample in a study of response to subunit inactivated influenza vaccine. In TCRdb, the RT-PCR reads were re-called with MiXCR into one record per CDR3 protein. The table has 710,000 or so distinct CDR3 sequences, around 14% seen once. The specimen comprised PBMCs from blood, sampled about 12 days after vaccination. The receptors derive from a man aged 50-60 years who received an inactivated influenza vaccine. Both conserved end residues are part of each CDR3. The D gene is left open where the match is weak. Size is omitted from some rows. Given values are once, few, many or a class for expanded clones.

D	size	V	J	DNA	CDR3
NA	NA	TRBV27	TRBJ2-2	TGTGCCAGCAGTCCCCGATGGGGGGGCGTTCACACCGGGGAGCTGTTTTTT	CASSPRWGGVHTGELFF
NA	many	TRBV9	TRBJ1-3	TGTGCCAGCAGCGTAGACCCGGGAAACACCATATATTTT	CASSVDPGNTIYF
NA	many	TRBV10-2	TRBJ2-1	TGCGCCAGCAGTGAGTTCGTCGGACCGCCCTACAATGAGCAGTTCTTC	CASSEFVGPPYNEQFF
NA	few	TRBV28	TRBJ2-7	TGTGCCAGCAGTTTAAGAACGGGGGACTACGAGCAGTACTTC	CASSLRTGDYEQYF
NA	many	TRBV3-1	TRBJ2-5	TGTGCCAGCAGAGTCTCCGGGACACGATCACAAGAGACCCAGTACTTC	CASRVSGTRSQETQYF
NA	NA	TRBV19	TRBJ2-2	TGTGCCAGTATGAACAGGGACACCGGGGAGCTGTTTTTT	CASMNRDTGELFF
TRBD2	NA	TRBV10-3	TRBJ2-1	TGTGCCATCAGTGAGACTACTAGCGGGGGTATCAATGAGCAGTTCTTC	CAISETTSGGINEQFF
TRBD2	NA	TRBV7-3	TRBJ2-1	TGTGCCAGCAGCTCCCTAGGACTAGCGGGAGCAGGGGAGCAGTTCTTC	CASSSLGLAGAGEQFF
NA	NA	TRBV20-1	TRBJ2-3	TGCAGTGCCGCGACAGATACGCAGTATTTT	CSAATDTQYF
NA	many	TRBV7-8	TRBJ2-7	TGTGCCAGCAGCTTAGTCAGGGCCTACGAGCAGTACTTC	CASSLVRAYEQYF
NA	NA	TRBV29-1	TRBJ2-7	TGCAGCGTCCGGCGCTTTGTGGAGGGGAACGAGCAGTACTTC	CSVRRFVEGNEQYF
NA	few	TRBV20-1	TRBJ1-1	TGCAGTGCTAGAGGGGGGGCCTGGGGAGCTTTCTTT	CSARGGAWGAFF
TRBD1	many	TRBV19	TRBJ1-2	TGTGCCAGTAGTATCTCGACAGCGACAGGGTATGGCTACACCTTC	CASSISTATGYGYTF
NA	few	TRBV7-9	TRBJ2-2	TGTGCCAGCAGTCCTATATACACCGGGGAGCTGTTTTTT	CASSPIYTGELFF
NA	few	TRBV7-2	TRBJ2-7	TGTGCCAGCAGCTTAGAGACAGGGAGGTTCGACGAGCAGTACTTC	CASSLETGRFDEQYF
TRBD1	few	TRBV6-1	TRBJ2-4	TGTGCCAGCAAAATGGGGGACAGGGGGAACATTCAGTACTTC	CASKMGDRGNIQYF
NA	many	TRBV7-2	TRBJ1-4	TGTGCCAGCAGCTTAGAACCGGGAGGAAAACTGTTTTTT	CASSLEPGGKLFF
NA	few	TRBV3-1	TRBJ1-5	TGTGCCAGCAGCCAAGTAAAGTCCGCGCCCCAGCATTTT	CASSQVKSAPQHF